What follows are 27 T cell receptor beta chains derived from one specimen sequenced in a study of beta chain features in type 1 diabetes. Notes on the study in general: Type 1 diabetes patients had TCRB CDR3s that were shorter (moderately but significantly so) in all four CD4+ subsets.

The study reverse transcribed the entire isolated RNA, so it sequenced expressed TCRB transcripts. Method: immunoSEQ multiplex PCR; TCRdb's copy keeps in-frame clones and lacks some. The sample contains roughly 700,000 clones, around 15% of which appear only once. Antigen specificity for these receptors is unknown. Input material: naive CD4+ T cells from blood. The receptors here all came from a man between 18 and 35 years old with type 1 diabetes.

CDR3 coding DNA: TGCGCCAGCACCCCGGGGGCAACTAATGAAAAACTGTTTTTT. It translates to CASTPGATNEKLFF. The rearrangement joins TRBV4-1 to TRBJ1-4; maybe TRBD1 (5 bases). This CDR3 region has 14 residues. V lost 7 bases, J lost 0 bases, and 9 bases lay in between. The germline CDR1 and CDR2 sequences are MGHRA and YSYEKL.

This clone has only a few counts. The chain carries TRBV30 and TRBJ1-1; possibly TRBD1 for D (6 bases). The CDR3 sequence is 12 residues long. Trimming left V 8 bases short and J 11 bases short, with 21 bases between. The germline V gene encodes CDR1 GTSNPN and CDR2 SVGIG (reference sequence). The CDR3 loop is CAGFPRGIQAFF. The CDR3 DNA reads as TGTGCCGGATTTCCCAGGGGTATTCAGGCTTTCTTT.

This clone was counted a few times. The chain recombines TRBV5-4 with TRBJ1-1; D ambiguous. The CDR3 contains 14 residues. V lost 1 base to trimming and J lost 0 bases, with 7 bases between them. Germline CDR1 is SGHNT and CDR2 is YYREEE (reference sequence). CDR3 protein: CASSLYGMNTEAFF. As DNA, the CDR3 is TGTGCCAGCAGCTTGTACGGGATGAACACTGAAGCTTTCTTT.

This clone was counted a few times. The chain combines TRBV4-1 with TRBJ1-3; D is possibly TRBD1 (5 bases). The germline V and J ends were trimmed by 4 bases and 2 bases, with 15 bases remaining between them. The CDR3 consists of 16 residues. Per the germline V gene, CDR1 is MGHRA and CDR2 is YSYEKL. CDR3 region: CASSPPGRRAGNTIYF. The CDR3 DNA follows: TGCGCCAGCAGCCCACCGGGACGGCGAGCTGGAAACACCATATATTTT.

This clone was detected only a few times. The J gene is TRBJ1-1, the V gene TRBV7-9; TRBD1 might be the D (5 bases). This CDR3 has 15 residues. Between the trimmed V and J ends, which lost 4 bases and 4 bases, there was a span of 16 bases. Germline lookup yields CDR1 SEHNR and CDR2 FQNEAQ (reference sequence). The CDR3 DNA sequence: TGTGCCAGCAGCTCCGGGACGAACTCTCCCACTGAAGCTTTCTTT. This codes for CASSSGTNSPTEAFF.

This clone was seen a few times. The chain joins TRBV6-5 to TRBJ2-7; TRBD1 aligns across 10 bases. Per the germline V gene, CDR1 is MNHEY and CDR2 is SVGAGI. V shed 6 bases, J shed 3 bases, and the junction held 5 bases outside the gene matches. This CDR3 region has 14 residues. CDR3 DNA sequence: TGTGCCAGCAGGGCGGGACAGGGGAGCTACGAGCAGTACTTC. As protein: CASRAGQGSYEQYF.

This clone was counted between two and nine times. The chain has TRBV11-1 and TRBJ1-6, with a tentative D call TRBD1 (5 bases). The germline CDR1 and CDR2 sequences are SGHAT and FQDESV (reference sequence). Trimming cost V 8 bases and J 7 bases, with 12 bases left between them. There are 13 residues in the CDR3. The CDR3 spells CASYAGGNSPLHF. CDR3 bases: TGTGCCAGCTACGCCGGGGGGAATTCACCCCTCCACTTT. Drawing the rest from reference TRBV11-1 and TRBJ1-6, the complete variable domain is EAEVAQSPRYKITEKSQAVAFWCDPISGHATLYWYRQILGQGPELLVQFQDESVVDDSQLPKDRFSAERLKGVDSTLKIQPAELGDSAMYLCASYAGGNSPLHFGNGTRLTVT.

The V and J genes are TRBV29-1 and TRBJ2-1; D might be TRBD2 (5 bases). Germline V CDR1 and CDR2: SQVTM, ANQGSEA. The length of the CDR3 is 14 residues. V shed 7 bases and J shed 0 bases, with 13 bases lying between them. The CDR3 region has the DNA TGCAGCGCCTACCGGGGTTTCTCCTACAATGAGCAGTTCTTC. Its translation is CSAYRGFSYNEQFF.

V gene TRBV10-3 combines with J gene TRBJ2-3; 8 positions match TRBD2. Germline CDR1 reads ENHRY; CDR2 reads SYGVKD. Unmatched junction bases numbered 4, after V lost 6 bases and J lost 2 bases. The CDR3 has 14 residues. The CDR3 nucleotides are TGTGCCATCAGCGGGGGGGAGGACACAGATACGCAGTATTTT. This codes for CAISGGEDTDTQYF.

On this clone itself: Other DNA sequences in the same sample also yield this CDR3. This chain links TRBV5-1 with TRBJ1-1; D is ambiguous. The CDR3 totals 12 residues. Trimming pared 1 base from V and 5 bases from J, leaving 6 bases between. CDR1 is SGHRS, CDR2 YFSETQ, per germline. The CDR3 is CASSLQGTEAFF. CDR3 nucleotides: TGCGCCAGCAGCTTGCAAGGGACTGAAGCTTTCTTT.

This chain links TRBV10-3 with TRBJ2-1, with TRBD2 identical over 7 bases. CDR3 length equals 14 residues. Trimming at V came to 7 bases and at J to 4 bases, leaving 7 bases not matched to a gene. Germline values: CDR1 ENHRY, CDR2 SYGVKD. The CDR3 nucleotides are TGTGCCATCAAGACCAGCGGGGAGTACAATGAGCAGTTCTTC. This translates into CAIKTSGEYNEQFF.

The V and J genes are TRBV30 and TRBJ1-2; 10 bases align to TRBD1. From germline, CDR1 is GTSNPN and CDR2 SVGIG (reference sequence). V gave up 2 bases and J gave up 7 bases; unmatched junction bases: 4. This CDR3 is 13 amino acids long. CDR3 nucleotide sequence: TGTGCCTGGAGTCGACAGGGGGCTTTTGGCTACACCTTC. Translated: CAWSRQGAFGYTF.

This clone was observed a handful of times. J is TRBJ2-5 and V is TRBV6-1, with D possibly TRBD2 on 6 matching bases. The CDR3 totals 14 residues. CDR1 MNHNS and CDR2 SASEGT come from the germline V gene. The V end lost 6 bases, the J end lost 2 bases, and 13 bases lay between the germline ends. The CDR3 here is CASRGGQTQETQYF. The CDR3 region has the DNA TGTGCCAGCAGGGGAGGTCAGACACAAGAGACCCAGTACTTC.

This clone was picked up a small number of times. This specimen includes other DNA sequences encoding the same CDR3. The CDR3 DNA is TGTGCCATCACCGGGACAGTTAACACTGAAGCTTTCTTT. This translates into CAITGTVNTEAFF. This rearrangement joins TRBV10-3 to TRBJ1-1; the match to TRBD1 covers 7 bases. This CDR3 is built from 13 residues. The germline gives CDR1 ENHRY, CDR2 SYGVKD. V trimming: 7 bases; J trimming: 2 bases; junction bases outside the gene matches: 4.

The rearrangement joins TRBV4-1 to TRBJ1-5; D not resolved. V lost 4 bases to trimming and J lost 4 bases, with 11 bases between them. Germline-derived CDR1 and CDR2 are MGHRA and YSYEKL. The CDR3 spans 14 residues. The CDR3 DNA follows: TGCGCCAGCAGCCTTGCGCTCCTAAATCAGCCCCAGCATTTT. It yields the protein CASSLALLNQPQHF.

This chain links TRBV28 with TRBJ2-7; 11 nucleotides line up with TRBD1. The length of the CDR3 is 14 residues. Per the germline V gene, CDR1 is MDHEN and CDR2 is SYDVKM. J gave up 5 bases and V 6 bases, and 6 bases lay outside the gene matches. DNA of the CDR3: TGTGCCAGCAGCCTGGGACAGGGGGACGACGAGCAGTACTTC. Translated, it gives CASSLGQGDDEQYF.

V usage is TRBV29-1 and J usage is TRBJ1-1, with 7 bases that match TRBD1. There are 13 residues in the CDR3. The germline CDR1 and CDR2 sequences are SQVTM and ANQGSEA. Trimming cost V 4 bases and J 2 bases; bases outside gene matches: 4. CDR3 DNA: TGCAGCGTTGGAAGGGGGCTCAACACTGAAGCTTTCTTT. It encodes CSVGRGLNTEAFF. The full variable domain, in which reference TRBV29-1 and TRBJ1-1 provide the parts outside the CDR3, is SAVISQKPSRDICQRGTSLTIQCQVDSQVTMMFWYRQQPGQSLTLIATANQGSEATYESGFVIDKFPISRPNLTFSTLTVSNMSPEDSSIYLCSVGRGLNTEAFFGQGTRLTVV.

This clone was recorded a few times. The sample holds other DNA sequences that translate to the same CDR3. The J gene is TRBJ1-2, the V gene TRBV18; maybe TRBD1 (6 bases). This CDR3 has 13 amino acids. Germline V lookup: CDR1 KGHSH, CDR2 LQKENI. Deletions cut 2 bases from V and 4 bases from J, with 8 bases between. CDR3 amino acids: CASSPDRSYGYTF. The CDR3 DNA reads TGTGCCAGCTCACCAGACAGGTCCTATGGCTACACCTTC. Filled out from reference TRBV18 and TRBJ1-2, the complete variable domain reads NAGVMQNPRHLVRRRGQEARLRCSPMKGHSHVYWYRQLPEEGLKFMVYLQKENIIDESGMPKERFSAEFPKEGPSILRIQQVVRGDSAAYFCASSPDRSYGYTFGSGTRLTVV.

This chain connects TRBV6-6 to TRBJ1-5, with unresolved D. CDR1 is MNHNY and CDR2 is SVGAGI in the germline V gene (reference sequence). There are 12 residues in the CDR3. Trimming took 7 bases from V and 5 from J, leaving 9 bases between them. The CDR3 sequence: CASNGRDQPQHF. CDR3 bases: TGTGCCAGCAATGGACGAGATCAGCCCCAGCATTTT.

This clone was detected a few times. The chain combines TRBV6-5 with TRBJ1-6, with D hard to call. Between the trimmed V and J ends, which lost 6 bases and 7 bases, there was a span of 7 bases. Germline-derived CDR1 and CDR2 are MNHEY and SVGAGI. The CDR3 has 12 residues. The CDR3 protein is CASRAGNSPLHF. The CDR3 DNA sequence: TGTGCCAGCAGGGCGGGAAATTCACCCCTCCACTTT.

This clone was recorded a few times. In nucleotides, the CDR3 is TGTGCCTGGAGTGTAGGGGCGCGGACAGATACGCAGTATTTT. Translation: CAWSVGARTDTQYF. The chain recombines TRBV30 with TRBJ2-3, with a tentative D call TRBD1 (5 bases). Trimming left V 0 bases short and J 3 bases short, with 10 bases between. This CDR3 spans 14 amino acids. CDR1 is GTSNPN, CDR2 SVGIG, per germline (reference sequence).

This clone was seen repeatedly, ten times or more. The sample has other DNA sequences that encode this CDR3 too. This chain uses TRBV10-3 with TRBJ2-3; 8 bases are a match to TRBD2. Trimming at V came to 6 bases and at J to 1 base, leaving 3 bases not matched to a gene. The CDR3 consists of 14 residues. CDR1 and CDR2 from the germline V gene are ENHRY and SYGVKD. In DNA, the CDR3 is TGTGCCATCAGCCTGACTAGCGGCACAGATACGCAGTATTTT. Protein: CAISLTSGTDTQYF.

This clone has a handful of counts. This sequence joins TRBV4-1 and TRBJ2-2; D perhaps matches TRBD1 (6 bases). The CDR3 length is 16 residues. Between the trimmed V and J ends, which lost 4 bases and 3 bases, there was a span of 15 bases. Germline CDR1 is MGHRA and CDR2 is YSYEKL. The CDR3 loop reads CASSPQGYLDTGELFF. CDR3 nucleotide sequence: TGCGCCAGCAGCCCCCAGGGGTACCTAGACACCGGGGAGCTGTTTTTT.

There are a few counts of this clone. This sequence joins TRBV7-2 and TRBJ2-1; the match to TRBD1 covers 7 bases. This CDR3 is 16 amino acids long. The junction had 14 bases not matched to a gene; V was cut back by 4 bases and J by 8 bases. CDR1 is SGHTA, CDR2 FQGNSA, per germline. The CDR3 loop reads CASSSAARQGWDEQFF. The CDR3 DNA reads as TGTGCCAGCAGCTCTGCCGCCAGACAGGGATGGGATGAGCAGTTCTTC.

This clone was observed a handful of times. The chain couples TRBV10-3 to TRBJ2-2; 12 bases agree with TRBD2. Looked up from germline, CDR1 is ENHRY and CDR2 is SYGVKD. The CDR3 spans 14 residues. In nucleotides, the CDR3 is TGTGCGTCTGGACTAGCGGGGTCGGGCGGGGAGCTGTTTTTT. As protein: CASGLAGSGGELFF.

The V and J genes are TRBV7-9 and TRBJ1-1, with TRBD1 identical over 7 bases. The V gene end was trimmed by 5 bases and the J gene end by 0 bases; junction bases not matched to a gene: 9. Germline loops: CDR1 SEHNR, CDR2 FQNEAQ (reference sequence). CDR3 length equals 16 residues. As DNA, the CDR3 is TGTGCCAGCAGCGCACGGGGACAGACATTGAACACTGAAGCTTTCTTT. The encoded protein is CASSARGQTLNTEAFF.

The rearrangement links TRBV5-1 to TRBJ2-2; D not certain. V was shortened by 8 bases and J by 0 bases, with 11 bases between the two germline ends. This CDR3 is built from 14 residues. Germline CDR1 is SGHRS and CDR2 is YFSETQ. CDR3 nucleotide sequence: TGCGCCAGTACAGACACACCGAACACCGGGGAGCTGTTTTTT. Residues: CASTDTPNTGELFF.